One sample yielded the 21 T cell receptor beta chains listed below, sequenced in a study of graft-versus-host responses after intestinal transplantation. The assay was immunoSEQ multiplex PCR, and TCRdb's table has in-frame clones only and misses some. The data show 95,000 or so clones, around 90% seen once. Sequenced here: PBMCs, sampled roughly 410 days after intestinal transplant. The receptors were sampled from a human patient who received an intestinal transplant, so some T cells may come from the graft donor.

The CDR3 protein is CASSLAGQYTREYGYTF. The CDR3 DNA sequence: TGTGCCAGCAGCTTGGCGGGACAGTATACGCGGGAGTATGGCTACACCTTC. The V gene is TRBV5-6, the J gene TRBJ1-2; 7 bases align to TRBD1. Germline V gene lookup returns CDR1 SGHDT and CDR2 YYEEEE. There are 17 residues in the CDR3. The V gene end was trimmed by 0 bases and the J gene end by 5 bases; junction bases not matched to a gene: 13.

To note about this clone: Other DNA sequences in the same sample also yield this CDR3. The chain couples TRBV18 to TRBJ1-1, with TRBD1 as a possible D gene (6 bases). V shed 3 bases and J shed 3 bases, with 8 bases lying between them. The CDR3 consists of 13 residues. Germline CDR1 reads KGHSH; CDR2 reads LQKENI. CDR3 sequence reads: CASSPYRDTEAFF. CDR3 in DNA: TGTGCCAGCTCACCGTACAGGGACACTGAAGCTTTCTTT.

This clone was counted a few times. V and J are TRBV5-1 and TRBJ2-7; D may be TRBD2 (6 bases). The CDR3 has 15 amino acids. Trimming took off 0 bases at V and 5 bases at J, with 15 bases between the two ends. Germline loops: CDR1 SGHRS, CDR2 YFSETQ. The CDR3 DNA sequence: TGCGCCAGCAGCTTGGTCCTGCAGGGCGGGAACGAGCAGTACTTC. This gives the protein CASSLVLQGGNEQYF.

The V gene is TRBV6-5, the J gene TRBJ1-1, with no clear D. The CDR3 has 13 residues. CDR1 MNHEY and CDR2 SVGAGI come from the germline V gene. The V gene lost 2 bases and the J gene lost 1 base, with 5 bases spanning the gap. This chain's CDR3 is CASSYTRNTEAFF. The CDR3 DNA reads TGTGCCAGCAGTTACACCAGGAACACTGAAGCTTTCTTT.

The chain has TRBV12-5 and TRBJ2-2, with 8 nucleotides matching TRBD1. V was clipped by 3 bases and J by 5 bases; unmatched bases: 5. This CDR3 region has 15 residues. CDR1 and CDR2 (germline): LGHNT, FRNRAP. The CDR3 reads CASGFIGTGTGELFF. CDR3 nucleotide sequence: TGTGCTAGTGGTTTTATTGGGACAGGTACCGGGGAGCTGTTTTTT.

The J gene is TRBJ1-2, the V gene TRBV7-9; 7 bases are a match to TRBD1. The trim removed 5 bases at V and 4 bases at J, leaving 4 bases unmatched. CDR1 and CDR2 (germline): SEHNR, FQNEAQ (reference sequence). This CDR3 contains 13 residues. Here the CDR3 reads CASSPEGAYGYTF. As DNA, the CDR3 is TGTGCCAGCAGCCCCGAGGGGGCCTATGGCTACACCTTC.

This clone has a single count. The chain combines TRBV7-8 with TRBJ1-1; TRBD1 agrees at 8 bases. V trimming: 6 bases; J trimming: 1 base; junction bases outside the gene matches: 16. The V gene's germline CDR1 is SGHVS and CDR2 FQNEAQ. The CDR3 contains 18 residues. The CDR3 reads CASSHPRGLQGGNTEAFF. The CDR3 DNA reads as TGTGCCAGCAGTCACCCCAGGGGGCTCCAAGGGGGGAACACTGAAGCTTTCTTT.

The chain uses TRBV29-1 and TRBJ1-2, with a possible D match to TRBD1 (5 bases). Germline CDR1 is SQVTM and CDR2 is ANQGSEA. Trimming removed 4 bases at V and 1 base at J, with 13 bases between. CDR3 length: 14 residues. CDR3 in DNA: TGCAGCGTTGTTGGGGGGGAACTTAACTATGGCTACACCTTC. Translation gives CSVVGGELNYGYTF. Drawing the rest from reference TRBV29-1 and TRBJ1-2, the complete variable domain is SAVISQKPSRDICQRGTSLTIQCQVDSQVTMMFWYRQQPGQSLTLIATANQGSEATYESGFVIDKFPISRPNLTFSTLTVSNMSPEDSSIYLCSVVGGELNYGYTFGSGTRLTVV.

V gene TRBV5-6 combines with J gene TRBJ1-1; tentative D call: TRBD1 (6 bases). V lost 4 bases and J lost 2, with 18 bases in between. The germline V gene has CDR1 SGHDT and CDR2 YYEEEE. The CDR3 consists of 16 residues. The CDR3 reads CASSVTGIQINTEAFF. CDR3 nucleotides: TGTGCCAGCAGCGTAACAGGGATCCAAATTAACACTGAAGCTTTCTTT. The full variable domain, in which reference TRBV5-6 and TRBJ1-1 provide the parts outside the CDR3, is DAGVTQSPTHLIKTRGQQVTLRCSPKSGHDTVSWYQQALGQGPQFIFQYYEEEERQRGNFPDRFSGHQFPNYSSELNVNALLLGDSALYLCASSVTGIQINTEAFFGQGTRLTVV.

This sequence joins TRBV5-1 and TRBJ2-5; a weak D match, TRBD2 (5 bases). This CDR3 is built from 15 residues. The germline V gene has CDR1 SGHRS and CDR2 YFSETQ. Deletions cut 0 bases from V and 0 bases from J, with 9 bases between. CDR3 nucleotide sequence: TGCGCCAGCAGCTTGGACGCTAGCTACCAAGAGACCCAGTACTTC. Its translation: CASSLDASYQETQYF. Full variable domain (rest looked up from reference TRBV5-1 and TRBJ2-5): KAGVTQTPRYLIKTRGQQVTLSCSPISGHRSVSWYQQTPGQGLQFLFEYFSETQRNKGNFPGRFSGRQFSNSRSEMNVSTLELGDSALYLCASSLDASYQETQYFGPGTRLLVL.

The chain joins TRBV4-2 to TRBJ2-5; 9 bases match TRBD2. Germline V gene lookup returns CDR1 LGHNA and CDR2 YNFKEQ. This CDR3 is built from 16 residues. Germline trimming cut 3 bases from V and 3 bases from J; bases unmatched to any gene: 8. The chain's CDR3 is CASSHPIAGVEETQYF. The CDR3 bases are TGTGCCAGCAGCCATCCCATAGCGGGGGTCGAAGAGACCCAGTACTTC.

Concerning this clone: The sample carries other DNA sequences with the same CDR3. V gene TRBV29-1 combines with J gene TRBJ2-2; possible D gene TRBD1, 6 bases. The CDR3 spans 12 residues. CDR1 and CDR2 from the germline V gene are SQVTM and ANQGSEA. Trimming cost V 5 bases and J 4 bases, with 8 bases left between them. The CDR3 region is CSVLGGTGELFF. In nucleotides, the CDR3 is TGCAGCGTTCTAGGGGGCACCGGGGAGCTGTTTTTT.

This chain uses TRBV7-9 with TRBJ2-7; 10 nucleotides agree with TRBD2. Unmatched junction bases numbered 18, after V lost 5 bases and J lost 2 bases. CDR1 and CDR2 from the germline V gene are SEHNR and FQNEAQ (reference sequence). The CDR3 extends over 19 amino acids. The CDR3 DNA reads TGTGCCAGCAGCGCCTCTTTGGGGCTAGCGGGGGCCGGGGCCTACGAGCAGTACTTC. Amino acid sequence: CASSASLGLAGAGAYEQYF.

DNA of the CDR3: TGCGCCAGCAGCCAAGAGAGGGGGGACGAGCAGTACTTC. The encoded protein is CASSQERGDEQYF. The chain recombines TRBV4-1 with TRBJ2-5, with D perhaps matching TRBD1 or TRBD2 (6 bases each). The DNA matches TRBJ2-7 better at its end, which makes the J call doubtful. From germline, CDR1 is MGHRA and CDR2 YSYEKL. The CDR3 extends over 13 amino acids.

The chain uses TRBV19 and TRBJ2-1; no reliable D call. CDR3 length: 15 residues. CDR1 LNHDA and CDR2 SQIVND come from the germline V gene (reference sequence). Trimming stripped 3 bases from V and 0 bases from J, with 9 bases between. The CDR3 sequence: CASSIVPVSYNEQFF. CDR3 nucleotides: TGTGCCAGTAGTATCGTGCCTGTCTCCTACAATGAGCAGTTCTTC. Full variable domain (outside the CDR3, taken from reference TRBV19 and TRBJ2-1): DGGITQSPKYLFRKEGQNVTLSCEQNLNHDAMYWYRQDPGQGLRLIYYSQIVNDFQKGDIAEGYSVSREKKESFPLTVTSAQKNPTAFYLCASSIVPVSYNEQFFGPGTRLTVL.

Here the CDR3 reads CASSLARTGAGELFF. CDR3 coding DNA: TGCGCCAGCAGCTTGGCCCGGACAGGGGCTGGGGAGCTGTTTTTT. V usage is TRBV5-1 and J usage is TRBJ2-2, with 9 positions matching TRBD1. Germline V lookup: CDR1 SGHRS, CDR2 YFSETQ. The CDR3 extends over 15 amino acids. V lost 0 bases to trimming and J lost 8 bases; unmatched junction nucleotides: 5.

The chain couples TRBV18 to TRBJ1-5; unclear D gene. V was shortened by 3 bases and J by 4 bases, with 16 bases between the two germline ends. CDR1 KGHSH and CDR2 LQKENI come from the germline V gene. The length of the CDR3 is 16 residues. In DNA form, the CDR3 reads TGTGCCAGCTCACCGTACACGGGAGCTGGGAATCAGCCCCAGCATTTT. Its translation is CASSPYTGAGNQPQHF.

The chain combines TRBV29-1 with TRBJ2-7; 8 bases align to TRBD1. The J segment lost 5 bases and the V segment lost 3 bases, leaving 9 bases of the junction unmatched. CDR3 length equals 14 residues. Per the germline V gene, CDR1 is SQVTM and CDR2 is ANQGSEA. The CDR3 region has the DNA TGCAGCGTTGAGGGTGGGCAGGGGGCCAACGAGCAGTACTTC. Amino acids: CSVEGGQGANEQYF.

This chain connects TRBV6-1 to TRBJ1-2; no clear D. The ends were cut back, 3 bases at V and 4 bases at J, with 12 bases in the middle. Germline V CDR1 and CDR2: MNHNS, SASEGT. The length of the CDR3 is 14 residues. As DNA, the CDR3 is TGTGCCAGCAGTGACGCAGACGGTCTCTATGGCTACACCTTC. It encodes CASSDADGLYGYTF.

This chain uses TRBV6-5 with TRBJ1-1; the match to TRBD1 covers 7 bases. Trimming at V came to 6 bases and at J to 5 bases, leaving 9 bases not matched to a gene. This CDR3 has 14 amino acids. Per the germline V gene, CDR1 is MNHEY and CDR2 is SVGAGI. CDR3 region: CASSPNRGWTEAFF. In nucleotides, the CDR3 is TGTGCCAGCAGCCCCAACAGGGGTTGGACTGAAGCTTTCTTT.

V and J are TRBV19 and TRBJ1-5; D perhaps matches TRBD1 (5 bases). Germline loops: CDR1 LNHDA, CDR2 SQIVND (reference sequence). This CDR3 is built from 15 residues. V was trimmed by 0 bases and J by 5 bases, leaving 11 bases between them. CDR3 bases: TGTGCCAGTAGTATAGATGGGGGTTTGGATCAGCCCCAGCATTTT. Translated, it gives CASSIDGGLDQPQHF.